This record concerns one TCR beta chain sequence. This sample stems from a study of CD8 T cells in Susac syndrome. The V and J ends lost 0 bases and 1 base, in that order; junction bases with no gene match: 5. Germline V CDR1 and CDR2: SQVTM, ANQGSEA. This CDR3 has 16 residues. FACS was used to enrich TEMRA cells, whereas the CD8+ and CD4+ T cells were obtained by negative isolation. RNA, at about 0.5 to 1 ug, was reverse transcribed with random hexamers. TCR beta CDR3 was amplified by immunoSEQ covering 54 Vbeta and 13 Jbeta. TCRdb used MiXCR to reprocess the immunoSEQ multiplex PCR reads, holding one entry per CDR3 protein. The sample holds about 130,000 distinct CDR3 sequences, 85% to 95% seen once.

The clonotype comes from a human donor with multiple sclerosis. Sequenced material: CD8+ T cells from PBMCs. The rearrangement joins TRBV29-1 to TRBJ2-3, with 9 bases matching TRBD2. This CDR3 reads CSVEDPRTSGTDTQYF. The CDR3 nucleotides are TGCAGCGTTGAAGATCCTAGGACTAGCGGCACAGATACGCAGTATTTT.